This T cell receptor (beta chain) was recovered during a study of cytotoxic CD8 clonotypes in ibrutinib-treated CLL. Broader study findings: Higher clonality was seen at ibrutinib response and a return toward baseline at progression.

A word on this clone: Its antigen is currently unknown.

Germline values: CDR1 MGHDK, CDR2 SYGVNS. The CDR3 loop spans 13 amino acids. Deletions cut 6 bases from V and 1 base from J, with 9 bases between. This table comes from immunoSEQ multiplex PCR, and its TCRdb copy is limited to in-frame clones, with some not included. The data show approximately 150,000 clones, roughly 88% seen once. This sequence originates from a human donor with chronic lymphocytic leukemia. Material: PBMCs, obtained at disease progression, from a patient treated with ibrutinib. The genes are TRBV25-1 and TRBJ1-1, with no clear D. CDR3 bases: TGTGCCAGCAGGGTCTCGCGGAACACTGAAGCTTTCTTT. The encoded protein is CASRVSRNTEAFF.